The clone carrying this T cell receptor (beta chain) was detected only once. Antigen: not known. The data derive from a study of Tregs in tolerant kidney transplant recipients. Related graft donors supplied nonmyeloablative bone marrow transplants, and mixed chimerism was transient. Unstimulated regulatory T cells (CD4+CD25+CD127-), CD4+CD25- non-regulatory cells, CD4 and CD8 cells were FACS-sorted from thawed PBMCs. Clones were sequenced by immunoSEQ multiplex PCR, and TCRdb holds only the in-frame ones, with some missing. Of about 21,000 clones in the sample, 81% were seen once. Findings and caveats of the study: Findings come from small patient numbers and require larger validation. Antigen-driven expansion was suggested because donor-specific Tregs expanded more than all Tregs in tolerant patients. Changing PCR primers prevented nucleotide comparison between some patients' samples.

CDR3 length: 16 residues. Germline values: CDR1 MNHEY, CDR2 SMNVEV (reference sequence). Trimming cost V 2 bases and J 3 bases; bases outside gene matches: 6. Sample: CD8+ T cells from blood (PBMCs), taken 6 months after the transplant. This clonotype originated in a human patient who received a combined kidney and bone marrow transplant. Some T cells may be the graft donor's. The chain couples TRBV27 to TRBJ2-2, with TRBD1 matching 7 bases. This chain's CDR3 is CASSLRQGVHTGELFF. In DNA, the CDR3 is TGTGCCAGCAGTTTAAGGCAGGGGGTTCACACCGGGGAGCTGTTTTTT.